This record concerns one T cell receptor beta chain sequence. The data belong to a study of OX40 agonist ivuxolimab in advanced cancers. Trimming took off 1 base at V and 2 bases at J, with 8 bases between the two ends. The CDR3 is 15 amino acids. Germline CDR1 SGHTA, CDR2 FQGNSA. Here immunoSEQ multiplex PCR was the method, and the copy in TCRdb shows in-frame clones only, minus some. The data contain 65,000 to 90,000 clones, 90% of them seen just once; the ten biggest clones take up roughly 0.56%. V gene TRBV7-2 combines with J gene TRBJ1-4, with TRBD1 as a possible D gene (5 bases). This sequence originates from an adult with an advanced solid tumor such as melanoma, head and neck, liver or kidney cancer. The sample consisted of CD4+ or CD8+ T cells sorted from blood, taken in a trial of the OX40 agonist ivuxolimab. The CDR3, as DNA: TGTGCCAGCAGCTTAGGGAGACAGACTAATGAAAAACTGTTTTTT. Protein product: CASSLGRQTNEKLFF.